Listed below are T cell receptor beta chains from one sample, sequenced in a study of blood T cells in healthy people across ages. TCRdb reprocessed the 5' RACE reads with MiXCR, giving one entry per CDR3 protein. The table includes about 1.6 million distinct CDR3 sequences, 30% to 35% detected once. Sequenced: blood. The origin of the receptors is a woman aged 25 to 39 in good health. Both conserved end residues are part of each CDR3. Fields, in order: D gene, clone size, V gene, J gene, CDR3 DNA, CDR3 protein. The D gene is left open where the match is weak. Clone size is not always given. Where it is, it says once, few, many or a class for expanded clones.

D: -; size: -; V: TRBV28; J: TRBJ1-4; DNA: TGTGCCAGCGAAGCCGCTAATGAAAAACTGTTTTTT; CDR3: CASEAANEKLFF
D: -; size: -; V: TRBV18; J: TRBJ2-7; DNA: TGTGCCAGCTCACCACCAGGTCAGCTTTACGAGCAGTACTTC; CDR3: CASSPPGQLYEQYF
D: -; size: -; V: TRBV7-9; J: TRBJ1-1; DNA: TGTGCCAGCAGCTTAAACGGTCGCACTAAAGCTTTCTTT; CDR3: CASSLNGRTKAFF
D: -; size: few; V: TRBV4-1; J: TRBJ1-1; DNA: TGCGCCAGCAAGGGGTTGCTGAACACTGAAGCTTTCTTT; CDR3: CASKGLLNTEAFF
D: -; size: few; V: TRBV20-1; J: TRBJ1-2; DNA: TGCAGTGCTCCCCCATCCCCTGAGCCCGGCTACACCTTC; CDR3: CSAPPSPEPGYTF
D: TRBD1; size: -; V: TRBV5-1; J: TRBJ2-3; DNA: TGCGCCACCCAACGGACAGGCGGACGGGATACGCAGTATTTT; CDR3: CATQRTGGRDTQYF
D: -; size: -; V: TRBV21-1; J: TRBJ2-3; DNA: TGTGCCGGCAGCAAAGGGGGGGTGGACTCCCGCCCAAGACACGGGGGTACGCAGTATTTT; CDR3: CAGSKGGVDSRPRHGGTQYF
D: TRBD1; size: few; V: TRBV4-1; J: TRBJ1-6; DNA: TGCGCCAGCAGCCGGACAGGCAGCGGTTTAAATTCACCCCTCCACTTT; CDR3: CASSRTGSGLNSPLHF
D: -; size: -; V: TRBV29-1; J: TRBJ1-1; DNA: TGCAGCGTTGACAGCTTCTGGAACACTGAAGCTTTCTTT; CDR3: CSVDSFWNTEAFF
D: -; size: -; V: TRBV20-1; J: TRBJ2-3; DNA: TGCAGTGCTAGTTTGGCCCTAAGCACAGATACGCAGTATTTT; CDR3: CSASLALSTDTQYF
D: -; size: -; V: TRBV20-1; J: TRBJ1-5; DNA: TGCAGTGCTAGCTCGATTAGCAATCAGCCCCAGCATTTT; CDR3: CSASSISNQPQHF
D: TRBD2; size: -; V: TRBV25-1; J: TRBJ2-7; DNA: TGTGCCAGCAGTGACCGGGACTACCTACCCTACGAGCAGTACTTC; CDR3: CASSDRDYLPYEQYF
D: TRBD2; size: -; V: TRBV20-1; J: TRBJ2-1; DNA: TGCAGTGCTAGTGCGACTAGCGTCTACAATGAGCAGTTCTTC; CDR3: CSASATSVYNEQFF
D: TRBD2; size: -; V: TRBV9; J: TRBJ2-1; DNA: TGTGCCAGCAGCGTTGGTCGAGCTAGCGGGTACTCCTACAATGAGCAGTTCTTC; CDR3: CASSVGRASGYSYNEQFF
D: -; size: -; V: TRBV11-2; J: TRBJ2-1; DNA: TGTGCCAGCAGTTCGACTAGAATAGGCAATGAGCAGTTCTTC; CDR3: CASSSTRIGNEQFF
D: TRBD1; size: many; V: TRBV28; J: TRBJ1-2; DNA: TGTGCCAGCAGCACGGGACAGGGGTATGGCTACACCTTC; CDR3: CASSTGQGYGYTF
D: TRBD1; size: -; V: TRBV11-2; J: TRBJ1-2; DNA: TGTGCCAGCAGACCTACCCGGGACAGATCTAACTATGGCTACACCTTC; CDR3: CASRPTRDRSNYGYTF
D: TRBD2; size: -; V: TRBV13; J: TRBJ2-1; DNA: TGTGCCAGCAGCTGGGGACTAGCGGGAGAGGCTGAGCAGTTCTTC; CDR3: CASSWGLAGEAEQFF
D: TRBD2; size: few; V: TRBV25-1; J: TRBJ2-1; DNA: TGTGCCAGCAGTGAATTAGTAGCGGGTAGCTCCTACAATGAGCAGTTCTTC; CDR3: CASSELVAGSSYNEQFF
D: -; size: few; V: TRBV7-2; J: TRBJ2-2; DNA: TGTGCCAGCAGGCCCGACAGGAACACCGGGGAGCTGTTTTTT; CDR3: CASRPDRNTGELFF
D: -; size: -; V: TRBV7-6; J: TRBJ2-7; DNA: TGTCCCAGCAGCTTAGGGCAGGAGGAGAATTACGAGCAGTACTTC; CDR3: CPSSLGQEENYEQYF
D: TRBD2; size: few; V: TRBV4-1; J: TRBJ2-7; DNA: TGCGCCAGCAGCCAAGCTCCTAGCGGGGATTACGAGCAGTACTTC; CDR3: CASSQAPSGDYEQYF
D: -; size: -; V: TRBV7-3; J: TRBJ2-1; DNA: TGTGCCAGCAGCCAAAGCTGGGGGAGCTCCTACAATGAGCAGTTCTTC; CDR3: CASSQSWGSSYNEQFF
D: TRBD2; size: many; V: TRBV6-2/TRBV6-3; J: TRBJ2-3; DNA: TGTGCCAGCAGATTCCGCCCGCGGGGGGACCCCCCGCAGTATTTT; CDR3: CASRFRPRGDPPQYF
D: -; size: -; V: TRBV5-1; J: TRBJ1-5; DNA: TGCGCCAGCAGCGAGACAGGATTTAGCAATCAGCCCCAGCATTTT; CDR3: CASSETGFSNQPQHF
D: -; size: -; V: TRBV6-5; J: TRBJ1-5; DNA: TGTGCCAGCAGTCCGGAGGGGGGGCTACGGCCCCAGCATTTT; CDR3: CASSPEGGLRPQHF
D: TRBD2; size: -; V: TRBV6-2/TRBV6-3; J: TRBJ2-1; DNA: TGTGCCAGCACCTATAGCGGGGGCCGCAATGAGCAGTTCTTC; CDR3: CASTYSGGRNEQFF
D: -; size: -; V: TRBV7-9; J: TRBJ1-2; DNA: TGTGCCAGCAGCTTAAGCCGGGTACCTTATGGCTACACCTTC; CDR3: CASSLSRVPYGYTF
D: TRBD1; size: -; V: TRBV4-1; J: TRBJ1-2; DNA: TGCGCCAGCAGCCATCCCGGGACAGATGACGACTATGGCTACACCTTC; CDR3: CASSHPGTDDDYGYTF
D: -; size: few; V: TRBV10-3; J: TRBJ1-4; DNA: TGTGCCATCAGTGAGTCGCAGGGTCAGGAAAAACTGTTTTTT; CDR3: CAISESQGQEKLFF
D: TRBD1; size: few; V: TRBV6-5; J: TRBJ2-5; DNA: TGTGCCAGCAGTTACTCGGGACAGGGCCCGGAGACCCAGTACTTC; CDR3: CASSYSGQGPETQYF
D: -; size: -; V: TRBV28; J: TRBJ2-4; DNA: TGTGCCAGCAGCCTTGCCGAGACAGAAAACATTCAGTACTTC; CDR3: CASSLAETENIQYF
D: TRBD2; size: few; V: TRBV20-1; J: TRBJ2-7; DNA: TGCAGTGCTCTCCGGGAGGGCTACGAGCAGTACTTC; CDR3: CSALREGYEQYF
D: -; size: -; V: TRBV6-2/TRBV6-3; J: TRBJ1-1; DNA: TGTGCCAGCAGTTTGTTAGGGGCTGGTACTGAAGCTTTCTTT; CDR3: CASSLLGAGTEAFF
D: TRBD2; size: -; V: TRBV12-3/TRBV12-4; J: TRBJ2-1; DNA: TGTGCCAGCAGTTTTGGACTAGCGGGGGGCCCTGAGCAGTTCTTC; CDR3: CASSFGLAGGPEQFF
D: TRBD1; size: -; V: TRBV20-1; J: TRBJ2-7; DNA: TGCAGTGCTAGAGATCCTACAGGGGCCTACGAGCAGTACTTC; CDR3: CSARDPTGAYEQYF
D: -; size: few; V: TRBV7-9; J: TRBJ2-5; DNA: TGTGCCAGCAGCTTGGGGAGGAGGGACGGCCAAGAGACCCAGTACTTC; CDR3: CASSLGRRDGQETQYF
D: -; size: -; V: TRBV28; J: TRBJ1-2; DNA: TGTGCCAGCAAGGACCGTATGGTCTATGGCTACACCTTC; CDR3: CASKDRMVYGYTF
D: TRBD1; size: -; V: TRBV10-3; J: TRBJ1-4; DNA: TGTGCCATCAGTGAGTCTCGGGACAGGTTTAATGAAAAACTGTTTTTT; CDR3: CAISESRDRFNEKLFF
D: -; size: -; V: TRBV30; J: TRBJ1-6; DNA: TGTGCCTGGAGGCCAGCCGGACAGTATAATTCACCCCTCCACTTT; CDR3: CAWRPAGQYNSPLHF